The present T cell receptor (beta chain) was sequenced within a study of identical twins. Overall study findings and caveats: Analyses of zero insertions could, in part, be confounded by invariant MAIT and iNKT cells. The models systematically underestimated how much out-of-frame TCR alpha was shared in monozygotic twins.

Details on this clonotype: No antigen is known for it.

The CDR3 has 16 amino acids. Germline assignment: CDR1 LNHNV and CDR2 YYDKDF (reference sequence). Trimming pared 5 bases from V and 5 bases from J, leaving 21 bases between. Via MiXCR, TCRdb re-called the 5' RACE reads, giving one row per CDR3 protein. The sample has about 530,000 distinct CDR3 sequences, 20% to 25% seen once; the top ten hold 0.48%. These data were also filed under a second study, of yellow fever vaccine responses in identical twins.

This chain links TRBV15 with TRBJ2-5; no firm D call. This TCR was recovered from a woman aged 18-29 years in good health. Input material: CD4+ T cells sorted from blood. The CDR3 DNA reads as TGTGCCACCAGCTTTCAACGGGCCCCGACACGGGAGACCCAGTACTTC. This encodes CATSFQRAPTRETQYF.